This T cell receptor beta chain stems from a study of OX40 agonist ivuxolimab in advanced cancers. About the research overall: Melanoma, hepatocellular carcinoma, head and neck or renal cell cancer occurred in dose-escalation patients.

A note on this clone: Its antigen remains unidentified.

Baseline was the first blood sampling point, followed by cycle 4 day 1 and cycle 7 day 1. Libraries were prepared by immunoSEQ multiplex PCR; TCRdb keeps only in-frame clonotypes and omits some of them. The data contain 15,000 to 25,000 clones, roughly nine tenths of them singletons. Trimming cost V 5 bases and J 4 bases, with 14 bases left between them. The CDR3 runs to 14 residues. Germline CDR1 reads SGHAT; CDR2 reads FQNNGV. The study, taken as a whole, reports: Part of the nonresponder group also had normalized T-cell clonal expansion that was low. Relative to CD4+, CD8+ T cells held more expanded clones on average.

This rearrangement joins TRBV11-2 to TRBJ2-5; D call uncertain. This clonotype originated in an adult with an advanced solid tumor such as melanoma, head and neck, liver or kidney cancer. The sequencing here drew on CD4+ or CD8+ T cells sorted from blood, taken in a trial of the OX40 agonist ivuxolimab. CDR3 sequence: CASSASGQAETQYF. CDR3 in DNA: TGTGCCAGCAGCGCCTCGGGCCAGGCAGAGACCCAGTACTTC.